Listed below are T cell receptor beta chains from one sample, sequenced in a study of shared clonotypes between healthy human individuals. The protocol was immunoSEQ multiplex PCR, while the TCRdb copy is restricted to in-frame clones and leaves out a portion. In the table there are some 1 million clones, 75% of which are singletons. Sequencing was carried out using memory CD4+ T cells sorted from blood. Every receptor here comes from a man between 18 and 29 years old in good health. The CDR3 runs from the conserved cysteine through the conserved F or W. Fields, in order: CDR3 DNA, CDR3 protein, clone size, V gene, J gene, D gene. A D gene is named only where the DNA matches it firmly. Size is omitted from some rows. Given values are once, few, many or a class for expanded clones.

cdr3_nt: TGTGCCAGCAGTCGGGGACAGGGGAGCGAGCAGTACTTC; cdr3_aa: CASSRGQGSEQYF; clone_size: -; v_call: TRBV28; j_call: TRBJ2-7; d_call: TRBD1
cdr3_nt: TGTGCCAGCAGTCCTCTGGACTTCTACGAGCAGTACTTC; cdr3_aa: CASSPLDFYEQYF; clone_size: -; v_call: TRBV28; j_call: TRBJ2-7; d_call: -
cdr3_nt: TGTGCCAGCTCAAGAGGAGCGACAGGGGTGGAGACCCAGTACTTC; cdr3_aa: CASSRGATGVETQYF; clone_size: -; v_call: TRBV6-5; j_call: TRBJ2-5; d_call: TRBD1
cdr3_nt: TGTGCCAGCAGGGAGACAGGGGATTCCCCCCTCCACTTT; cdr3_aa: CASRETGDSPLHF; clone_size: -; v_call: TRBV6-1; j_call: TRBJ1-6; d_call: TRBD1
cdr3_nt: TGTGCCAGCAGTCCGGGACATCCCCCCGCAAAACTGTTTTTT; cdr3_aa: CASSPGHPPAKLFF; clone_size: -; v_call: TRBV6-1; j_call: TRBJ1-4; d_call: -
cdr3_nt: TGTGCCAGCAGCTCGTGGACAGGGGGTCGCACAGATACGCAGTATTTT; cdr3_aa: CASSSWTGGRTDTQYF; clone_size: -; v_call: TRBV7-2; j_call: TRBJ2-3; d_call: TRBD1
cdr3_nt: TGTGCCAGCAGTTTCTCCCGAGGGGGTGAGCAGTTCTTC; cdr3_aa: CASSFSRGGEQFF; clone_size: -; v_call: TRBV7-8; j_call: TRBJ2-1; d_call: -
cdr3_nt: TGTGCCAGCAGCTTACAGACTAGCGGGAGGACCGGGGAGCTGTTTTTT; cdr3_aa: CASSLQTSGRTGELFF; clone_size: -; v_call: TRBV7-2; j_call: TRBJ2-2; d_call: TRBD2
cdr3_nt: TGTGCCAGCAGCCTCTCAGTCGGGGAAGCTTTCTTT; cdr3_aa: CASSLSVGEAFF; clone_size: few; v_call: TRBV7-9; j_call: TRBJ1-1; d_call: -
cdr3_nt: TGCGCCAGCAGTGAGGTGGACCGATCCTACGAGCAGTACTTC; cdr3_aa: CASSEVDRSYEQYF; clone_size: -; v_call: TRBV10-1; j_call: TRBJ2-7; d_call: -
cdr3_nt: TGTGCCAGCAGATTGCAGTTTATGGGGGAACAGCCCCAGCATTTT; cdr3_aa: CASRLQFMGEQPQHF; clone_size: -; v_call: TRBV6-1; j_call: TRBJ1-5; d_call: -